The clone carrying this T cell receptor beta chain was seen more than once but under ten times. No antigen is known for it. This sample is part of a study of T cells after yellow fever vaccination. TCRdb recomputed calls from the 5' RACE reads with MiXCR, one row per CDR3 protein. The sample holds approximately 61,000 distinct CDR3 sequences, more than 5.5% seen once. Study results and limitations: Subsequent to the booster, the majority of primary-vaccination clones reappeared (around 97% CD4, about 90% CD8). Compared with primary, the secondary response was weaker and peaked at day 5, not 15. There was a possibility that FACS-sorted repertoires contained abundant clonotypes contaminating from the bulk population.

The sample in question was CD8+ T cells sorted from PBMCs, obtained on the day of the first yellow fever vaccination. The TCR sequence derives from a man aged 18-30 years who received the YFV17D yellow fever vaccine.

CDR3 nucleotides: TGTGCCAGCACAGACCCGGGACAAGTGAACACCGGGGAGCTGTTTTTT. Protein sequence: CASTDPGQVNTGELFF. This chain uses TRBV6-2 or TRBV6-3 with TRBJ2-2, with D possibly TRBD1 on 6 matching bases. The germline V gene encodes CDR1 MNHEY and CDR2 SVGEGT. This CDR3 is 16 amino acids long. Trimming took off 7 bases at V and 1 base at J, with 16 bases between the two ends.